These 32 T cell receptor beta chains came from one sample sequenced in a study of blood T cell repertoires in COVID-19. Profiled with immunoSEQ multiplex PCR; TCRdb holds only in-frame clones, not every one. The table includes 250,000 to 300,000 clones, almost 85% detected once. Specimen: peripheral blood. These receptors all stem from a middle-aged man with active or convalescent COVID-19.

This clone turned up a few times. The CDR3 DNA is TGTGCCAGCAGCTTGGCTCCAGTAGAGACCCAGTACTTC. Protein sequence: CASSLAPVETQYF. The chain couples TRBV5-5 to TRBJ2-5; no definite D call. There are 13 residues in the CDR3. The germline gives CDR1 SGHKS, CDR2 YYEKEE (reference sequence). V lost 0 bases, J lost 4 bases, and 7 bases lay in between.

The V gene is TRBV7-2, the J gene TRBJ1-5; the D gene is possibly TRBD1 (6 bases). The V end was cut by 1 base, the J end by 5 bases, with 12 bases between. The germline V gene encodes CDR1 SGHTA and CDR2 FQGNSA. CDR3 length: 15 amino acids. CDR3 in amino acids: CASSLGGTFHQPQHF. CDR3 DNA sequence: TGTGCCAGCAGCTTAGGGGGGACATTTCATCAGCCCCAGCATTTT.

This clone was seen once. CDR3 bases: TGTGCCAGCTCGGCGGACAGGGGGCCTTCCTACGAGCAGTACTTC. Residues: CASSADRGPSYEQYF. This rearrangement joins TRBV18 to TRBJ2-7; 11 bases are a match to TRBD1. The CDR3 covers 15 residues. The germline V gene has CDR1 KGHSH and CDR2 LQKENI. V shed 6 bases and J 1 base; nucleotides not matched to a gene: 5.

J is TRBJ2-2 and V is TRBV4-2; 9 bases align to TRBD1. Germline trimming cut 0 bases from V and 5 bases from J; bases unmatched to any gene: 10. The CDR3 loop spans 18 amino acids. Germline assignment: CDR1 LGHNA and CDR2 YNFKEQ. CDR3 DNA sequence: TGTGCCAGCAGCCAAGATTTTTTCGGGACAGGGAGGACCGGGGAGCTGTTTTTT. Translated: CASSQDFFGTGRTGELFF.

The gene calls are TRBV4-2 and TRBJ2-3; a possible D gene is TRBD1 (6 bases). The V gene's germline CDR1 is LGHNA and CDR2 YNFKEQ. This CDR3 region has 15 residues. The germline V and J ends were trimmed by 4 bases and 0 bases, with 11 bases remaining between them. DNA of the CDR3: TGTGCCAGCAGCCCTCGGCAGGGGAGCACAGATACGCAGTATTTT. It encodes CASSPRQGSTDTQYF.

The chain is built from TRBV6-5 and TRBJ1-1; 7 bases are a match to TRBD1. With V trimmed by 4 bases and J by 5 bases, 7 bases remained unmatched. This CDR3 has 14 amino acids. CDR1 is MNHEY, CDR2 SVGAGI, per germline. The CDR3 nucleotides read TGTGCCAGCAGTTCCGACAGGGCGAGGACTGAAGCTTTCTTT. Translation: CASSSDRARTEAFF.

V usage is TRBV29-1 and J usage is TRBJ1-2; the D is unclear. Trimming stripped 0 bases from V and 4 bases from J, with 9 bases between. The CDR3 is 13 amino acids. Germline CDR1 and CDR2: SQVTM and ANQGSEA. The CDR3, as DNA: TGCAGCGTTGAAGATCGGATAGCCTATGGCTACACCTTC. It encodes CSVEDRIAYGYTF.

The V and J genes are TRBV5-1 and TRBJ2-7; 8 bases are shared with TRBD1. Looked up from germline, CDR1 is SGHRS and CDR2 is YFSETQ. The CDR3 sequence is 16 residues long. Unmatched junction bases numbered 8, after V lost 3 bases and J lost 0 bases. Here the CDR3 reads CASSSNSGGSSYEQYF. In DNA, the CDR3 is TGCGCCAGCAGCTCCAACTCAGGGGGCAGCTCCTACGAGCAGTACTTC.

The chain recombines TRBV6-5 with TRBJ1-1; D is possibly TRBD1 (6 bases). The CDR3 loop spans 15 amino acids. Trimming left V 10 bases short and J 4 bases short, with 22 bases between. Germline V CDR1 and CDR2: MNHEY, SVGAGI. The DNA for the CDR3 is TGTGCCACTGGCGACCCGACCCAGGGGCCCACTGAAGCTTTCTTT. Residues: CATGDPTQGPTEAFF.

The chain carries TRBV5-4 and TRBJ2-3; 8 nucleotides match TRBD1. The CDR3 has 18 residues. V was clipped by 4 bases and J by 0 bases; unmatched bases: 13. In germline, CDR1 is SGHNT, CDR2 YYREEE (reference sequence). The CDR3, as DNA: TGTGCCAGCAGCCTCGGACAGGGAATCGCGTCTAGCACAGATACGCAGTATTTT. Translation gives CASSLGQGIASSTDTQYF.

This clone occurred a few times. The chain joins TRBV7-9 to TRBJ2-3; 9 bases are shared with TRBD2. Germline V gene lookup returns CDR1 SEHNR and CDR2 FQNEAQ (reference sequence). Unmatched junction bases numbered 1, after V lost 3 bases and J lost 6 bases. This CDR3 is built from 13 residues. CDR3 sequence reads: CASSFGLADTQYF. The CDR3 region has the DNA TGTGCCAGCAGCTTCGGACTAGCGGATACGCAGTATTTT.

The V gene is TRBV12-3 or TRBV12-4, the J gene TRBJ1-3, with no clear D. CDR3 size: 12 residues. Trimming cost V 3 bases and J 6 bases, with 6 bases left between them. In DNA, the CDR3 is TGTGCCAGCAGTTTTTATTCAAACACCATATATTTT. It specifies CASSFYSNTIYF.

The rearrangement joins TRBV9 to TRBJ2-5, with 9 bases identical to TRBD2. The CDR3 loop spans 18 amino acids. Germline lookup yields CDR1 SGDLS and CDR2 YYNGEE. The junction had 17 bases not matched to a gene; V was cut back by 4 bases and J by 4 bases. CDR3 nucleotide sequence: TGTGCCAGCAGCCCGCGGGGGGGTACTAGCCAGTCGCTAGAGACCCAGTACTTC. It encodes CASSPRGGTSQSLETQYF.

Only one count was recorded for this clone. The rearrangement joins TRBV7-2 to TRBJ2-1; perhaps TRBD2 as D (5 bases). This CDR3 region has 16 residues. Trimming took off 1 base at V and 6 bases at J, with 16 bases between the two ends. From germline, CDR1 is SGHTA and CDR2 FQGNSA. The chain's CDR3 is CASSLVGLAGANEQFF. The CDR3 DNA is TGTGCCAGCAGCTTAGTCGGTCTAGCAGGTGCCAATGAGCAGTTCTTC.

Comments on this clone: Other DNA sequences of this sample code for an identical CDR3. This CDR3 reads CASRRLAGETQYF. The CDR3 coding sequence is TGCGCCAGCAGACGACTAGCGGGAGAGACCCAGTACTTC. The chain recombines TRBV5-1 with TRBJ2-5, with 10 bases identical to TRBD2. The CDR3 is 13 residues long. CDR1 and CDR2 (germline): SGHRS, YFSETQ. Trimming at V came to 5 bases and at J to 4 bases, leaving 2 bases not matched to a gene.

The V call is TRBV29-1, the J call TRBJ2-7; D perhaps matches TRBD2 (6 bases). The CDR3 has 10 residues. Between the trimmed V and J ends, which lost 3 bases and 9 bases, there was a span of 9 bases. CDR1 and CDR2 (germline): SQVTM, ANQGSEA. Here the CDR3 reads CSVEEGRQYF. The CDR3 coding sequence is TGCAGCGTTGAGGAGGGAAGGCAGTACTTC.

The chain carries TRBV5-4 and TRBJ1-4; 8 bases match TRBD1. V shed 3 bases and J 1 base; nucleotides not matched to a gene: 5. The CDR3 has 16 amino acids. The germline CDR1 and CDR2 sequences are SGHNT and YYREEE (reference sequence). The CDR3 spells CASSSGQGRTNEKLFF. CDR3 coding DNA: TGTGCCAGCAGCTCCGGACAGGGAAGAACTAATGAAAAACTGTTTTTT.

V is TRBV7-8 and J is TRBJ2-1, with 10 bases fitting TRBD2. There are 16 residues in the CDR3. CDR1 and CDR2 (germline): SGHVS, FQNEAQ. V shed 3 bases, J shed 7 bases, and the junction held 9 bases outside the gene matches. The CDR3 DNA follows: TGTGCCAGCAGCTTCTCGAGAGCGGGAGGGCTTAATGAGCAGTTCTTC. Its protein is CASSFSRAGGLNEQFF. Full variable domain (outside the CDR3, taken from reference TRBV7-8 and TRBJ2-1): GAGVSQSPRYKVAKRGQDVALRCDPISGHVSLFWYQQALGQGPEFLTYFQNEAQLDKSGLPSDRFFAERPEGSVSTLKIQRTQQEDSAVYLCASSFSRAGGLNEQFFGPGTRLTVL.

This clone was counted only a few times. The chain is built from TRBV5-1 and TRBJ1-3, with TRBD1 identical over 7 bases. The V gene's germline CDR1 is SGHRS and CDR2 YFSETQ. This CDR3 is built from 16 residues. The V and J ends lost 0 bases and 3 bases, in that order; junction bases with no gene match: 6. In DNA form, the CDR3 reads TGCGCCAGCAGCTTGGCCGGACAGGCGTATGGAAACACCATATATTTT. Its translation is CASSLAGQAYGNTIYF.

The chain couples TRBV30 to TRBJ1-2; D unresolved. V was shortened by 0 bases and J by 5 bases, with 4 bases between the two germline ends. Germline loops: CDR1 GTSNPN, CDR2 SVGIG (reference sequence). The CDR3 length is 11 residues. This chain's CDR3 is CAWSVSYGYTF. The DNA for the CDR3 is TGTGCCTGGAGTGTTTCTTATGGCTACACCTTC.

The chain is built from TRBV30 and TRBJ2-7; 13 bases align to TRBD2. Germline-derived CDR1 and CDR2 are GTSNPN and SVGIG (reference sequence). Trimming at V came to 1 base and at J to 1 base, leaving 4 bases not matched to a gene. The CDR3 has 16 amino acids. The CDR3 loop is CAWSARLAGGSYEQYF. The CDR3 DNA follows: TGTGCCTGGAGTGCCCGACTAGCGGGAGGTTCCTACGAGCAGTACTTC.

The chain joins TRBV3-1 (or the pseudogene TRBV3-2) to TRBJ2-3, with TRBD2 matching 7 bases. The germline V gene encodes CDR1 LGHDT and CDR2 YNNKEL (reference sequence). The CDR3 has 17 amino acids. J gave up 2 bases and V 4 bases, and 12 bases lay outside the gene matches. The chain's CDR3 is CASSLSGGLGLTDTQYF. The DNA for the CDR3 is TGTGCCAGCAGCCTCAGCGGAGGACTAGGGCTCACAGATACGCAGTATTTT.

J is TRBJ1-1 and V is TRBV30, with a weak D call TRBD1 (5 bases). The germline V gene encodes CDR1 GTSNPN and CDR2 SVGIG (reference sequence). V lost 3 bases, J lost 1 base, and 15 bases lay in between. This CDR3 spans 15 amino acids. The CDR3 sequence is CAWRPRRGSNTEAFF. CDR3 nucleotides: TGTGCCTGGAGGCCGAGGCGGGGGTCGAACACTGAAGCTTTCTTT.

CDR3 protein: CASTRGREYEQYF. CDR3 coding DNA: TGTGCCAGCACCAGAGGGAGGGAGTACGAGCAGTACTTC. The chain combines TRBV7-8 with TRBJ2-7; 7 bases match TRBD2. The junction had 7 bases not matched to a gene; V was cut back by 7 bases and J by 4 bases. From germline, CDR1 is SGHVS and CDR2 FQNEAQ. This CDR3 spans 13 amino acids.

About this clone itself: This same CDR3 is encoded by further DNA sequences in the sample. The rearrangement joins TRBV11-2 to TRBJ2-3; D not certain. Germline lookup yields CDR1 SGHAT and CDR2 FQNNGV. There are 13 residues in the CDR3. Between the trimmed V and J ends, which lost 0 bases and 2 bases, there was a span of 3 bases. The chain's CDR3 is CASSLDITDTQYF. The DNA for the CDR3 is TGTGCCAGCAGCTTAGATATCACAGATACGCAGTATTTT.

CDR3 protein: CASSFSAGVLSYEQYF. The CDR3 region has the DNA TGTGCCAGCAGTTTCTCTGCCGGAGTACTCTCCTACGAGCAGTACTTC. The genes are TRBV27 and TRBJ2-7, with D unresolved. This CDR3 region has 16 residues. Germline CDR1 and CDR2: MNHEY and SMNVEV (reference sequence). V was cut by 3 bases and J by 0 bases, with 15 bases left in between.

The chain recombines TRBV19 with TRBJ2-1; 10 nucleotides align to TRBD2. V was clipped by 5 bases and J by 2 bases; unmatched bases: 3. This CDR3 comprises 15 residues. Germline V gene data show CDR1 as LNHDA and CDR2 as SQIVND (reference sequence). The CDR3 DNA reads as TGTGCCAGTAGTTTTACTAGCGGGGCCTACAATGAGCAGTTCTTC. Protein sequence: CASSFTSGAYNEQFF.

In the case of this clone: At the DNA level, this CDR3 is encoded by other sequences in the same sample as well. The chain combines TRBV7-9 with TRBJ2-7; the match to TRBD2 covers 9 bases. CDR1 and CDR2 from the germline V gene are SEHNR and FQNEAQ (reference sequence). The J segment lost 0 bases and the V segment lost 5 bases, leaving 2 bases of the junction unmatched. The length of the CDR3 is 14 residues. The CDR3 region is CASSTSGRSYEQYF. For the CDR3, the DNA is TGTGCCAGCAGCACTAGCGGGCGCTCCTACGAGCAGTACTTC.

The chain links TRBV7-9 to TRBJ1-6; no clear D gene. The V and J ends lost 7 bases and 0 bases respectively, with 10 bases between them. The V gene's germline CDR1 is SEHNR and CDR2 FQNEAQ (reference sequence). CDR3 size: 15 residues. Here the CDR3 DNA reads TGTGCCAGCACCACGGGGAGCTCCTATAATTCACCCCTCCACTTT. It yields the protein CASTTGSSYNSPLHF.

This chain connects TRBV3-1 (or the pseudogene TRBV3-2) to TRBJ2-7, with D possibly matching TRBD1 (5 bases). V was trimmed by 0 bases and J by 5 bases, leaving 11 bases between them. Germline V gene data show CDR1 as LGHDT and CDR2 as YNNKEL (reference sequence). CDR3 length: 14 residues. This CDR3 reads CASSQDPGSDEQYF. The CDR3 DNA follows: TGTGCCAGCAGCCAAGACCCAGGGTCCGACGAGCAGTACTTC.

This sequence joins TRBV6-5 and TRBJ1-2, with 7 bases lining up with TRBD1. Trimming removed 2 bases from V and 8 bases from J; junction bases left unmatched: 11. The length of the CDR3 is 15 residues. CDR1 and CDR2 from the germline V gene are MNHEY and SVGAGI. CDR3 DNA: TGTGCCAGCAGTTACGGAGGTGGAGGGGGCTACGGCTACACCTTC. Translating gives CASSYGGGGGYGYTF.

This clone came up a few times. The J gene is TRBJ1-5, the V gene TRBV6-1; 9 bases agree with TRBD1. Germline CDR1 is MNHNS and CDR2 is SASEGT. V lost 4 bases and J lost 5; bases outside the gene matches: 9. The CDR3 is 16 amino acids. CDR3 in amino acids: CASSALDRGWDQPQHF. The CDR3 nucleotides are TGTGCCAGCAGTGCATTGGACAGGGGATGGGATCAGCCCCAGCATTTT.